The 30 T cell receptor beta chains given below trace back to one sample, sequenced in a study of technical replicates of blood from a handful of donors. The assay was immunoSEQ multiplex PCR, and TCRdb's table has in-frame clones only and misses some. This table has 79,000 or so clones, roughly 96% appearing once. Input material: T cells isolated from PBMCs. Receptors originate from a human donor in good health.

This clone was observed a single time. This sequence joins TRBV11-3 and TRBJ1-1, with D possibly TRBD1 on 5 matching bases. Germline V gene sequence: CDR1 SGHNT, CDR2 YENEEA. The CDR3 extends over 14 amino acids. V was trimmed by 6 bases and J by 3 bases, leaving 14 bases between them. CDR3 DNA sequence: TGTGCCAGCAGTTCCTTCGACAGTTACACTGAAGCTTTCTTT. As protein: CASSSFDSYTEAFF.

V gene TRBV28 combines with J gene TRBJ2-7; TRBD1 agrees at 8 bases. V trimming: 3 bases; J trimming: 3 bases; junction bases outside the gene matches: 7. The CDR3 consists of 15 residues. In germline, CDR1 is MDHEN, CDR2 SYDVKM. CDR3 DNA sequence: TGTGCCAGCAGTTTCCCCGGACAGGGTAGCTACGAGCAGTACTTC. It specifies CASSFPGQGSYEQYF.

The J gene is TRBJ2-7, the V gene TRBV7-9; 10 nucleotides agree with TRBD2. CDR3 length: 14 residues. V gave up 1 base and J gave up 5 bases; unmatched junction bases: 2. Germline V gene lookup returns CDR1 SEHNR and CDR2 FQNEAQ (reference sequence). The CDR3 DNA is TGTGCCAGCAGCTTAGGTCTAGCGGGAGACGAGCAGTACTTC. Protein sequence: CASSLGLAGDEQYF.

This chain connects TRBV7-2 to TRBJ2-2; TRBD2 matches 8 bases. V lost 2 bases to trimming and J lost 2 bases; unmatched junction nucleotides: 4. CDR1 is SGHTA, CDR2 FQGNSA, per germline. The CDR3 loop spans 16 amino acids. CDR3 DNA sequence: TGTGCCAGCAGCTTACTACTAGCGGATAACACCGGGGAGCTGTTTTTT. Translation gives CASSLLLADNTGELFF.

The V call is TRBV9, the J call TRBJ2-7, with D perhaps matching TRBD2 (5 bases). Trimming removed 4 bases from V and 4 bases from J, with 15 bases in between. This CDR3 is 14 amino acids long. Germline CDR1 reads SGDLS; CDR2 reads YYNGEE. As DNA, the CDR3 is TGTGCCAGCAGCCCACTGGGCGGGTTGTACGAGCAGTACTTC. As protein: CASSPLGGLYEQYF.

The rearrangement links TRBV7-9 to TRBJ2-7; weak D call: TRBD1 (6 bases). V dropped 2 bases and J dropped 5 bases, with 13 bases sitting between them. The CDR3 contains 14 residues. Per the germline V gene, CDR1 is SEHNR and CDR2 is FQNEAQ (reference sequence). Here the CDR3 reads CASSLHRVWDEQYF. As DNA, the CDR3 is TGTGCCAGCAGCTTACACAGGGTTTGGGACGAGCAGTACTTC.

This sequence joins TRBV4-2 and TRBJ2-1; no clear D. Germline CDR1 reads LGHNA; CDR2 reads YNFKEQ. The V gene lost 0 bases and the J gene lost 3 bases, with 12 bases spanning the gap. The CDR3 sequence is 16 residues long. The CDR3 region has the DNA TGTGCCAGCAGCCAAGATACCGGAGCCTTCTACAATGAGCAGTTCTTC. Amino acid sequence: CASSQDTGAFYNEQFF.

The rearrangement links TRBV10-3 to TRBJ1-2, with TRBD1 matching over 7 bases. CDR3 length: 14 amino acids. V gave up 6 bases and J gave up 7 bases; unmatched junction bases: 11. Germline CDR1 reads ENHRY; CDR2 reads SYGVKD. This CDR3 is CAIREQGSDRGYTF. The CDR3 region has the DNA TGTGCCATCAGAGAACAGGGGTCAGATCGTGGCTACACCTTC.

The V gene is TRBV30, the J gene TRBJ1-4; 10 positions agree with TRBD1. The CDR3 extends over 14 amino acids. Germline CDR1 reads GTSNPN; CDR2 reads SVGIG (reference sequence). V was clipped by 7 bases and J by 4 bases; unmatched bases: 6. CDR3 sequence reads: CASPGQGNNEKLFF. DNA of the CDR3: TGTGCCTCCCCGGGACAGGGGAATAATGAAAAACTGTTTTTT.

V and J are TRBV2 and TRBJ2-2; a weak D match, TRBD1 (6 bases). CDR3 length equals 12 residues. Trimming removed 6 bases at V and 8 bases at J, with 10 bases between. Germline CDR1 is SNHLY and CDR2 is FYNNEI. The CDR3 reads CASRAGVGELFF. The CDR3 nucleotides read TGTGCCAGCAGGGCAGGGGTTGGGGAGCTGTTTTTT.

The V and J genes are TRBV2 and TRBJ2-2; maybe TRBD1 (6 bases). V was shortened by 8 bases and J by 0 bases, with 7 bases between the two germline ends. The CDR3 sequence is 13 residues long. Germline V gene data show CDR1 as SNHLY and CDR2 as FYNNEI. The CDR3 reads CASEGANTGELFF. The CDR3 DNA is TGTGCCAGCGAGGGGGCGAACACCGGGGAGCTGTTTTTT. The whole variable domain, filled in from reference TRBV2 and TRBJ2-2, reads EPEVTQTPSHQVTQMGQEVILRCVPISNHLYFYWYRQILGQKVEFLVSFYNNEISEKSEIFDDQFSVERPDGSNFTLKIRSTKLEDSAMYFCASEGANTGELFFGEGSRLTVL.

This sequence joins TRBV7-8 and TRBJ2-7; D perhaps matches TRBD2 (5 bases). V was clipped by 0 bases and J by 3 bases, with 6 bases between them. Germline V gives CDR1 SGHVS, CDR2 FQNEAQ. CDR3 length: 13 amino acids. CDR3 sequence: CASSLARVYEQYF. The CDR3 DNA reads as TGTGCCAGCAGCTTAGCGAGGGTCTACGAGCAGTACTTC.

In DNA, the CDR3 is TGTGCCAGCATCCTCCAGGACTCCGACCCCTATACGCAGTATTTT. Amino acid sequence: CASILQDSDPYTQYF. The chain recombines TRBV5-6 with TRBJ2-3, with D possibly being TRBD2 (5 bases). The CDR3 consists of 15 residues. Trimming stripped 6 bases from V and 7 bases from J, with 21 bases between. The germline gives CDR1 SGHDT, CDR2 YYEEEE.

The V call is TRBV2, the J call TRBJ2-2; D is perhaps TRBD2 (6 bases). The germline V and J ends were trimmed by 7 bases and 4 bases, with 13 bases remaining between them. This CDR3 comprises 14 residues. CDR1 is SNHLY, CDR2 FYNNEI, per germline. DNA for the CDR3: TGTGCCAGCACATCTTTGCGGGGCACCGGGGAGCTGTTTTTT. Translation gives CASTSLRGTGELFF. The complete variable domain, with remaining parts taken from reference TRBV2 and TRBJ2-2, reads EPEVTQTPSHQVTQMGQEVILRCVPISNHLYFYWYRQILGQKVEFLVSFYNNEISEKSEIFDDQFSVERPDGSNFTLKIRSTKLEDSAMYFCASTSLRGTGELFFGEGSRLTVL.

The V call is TRBV23-1, the J call TRBJ2-3; 9 bases match TRBD1. TRBV23-1 is marked as an open reading frame, function uncertain. The J segment lost 3 bases and the V segment lost 5 bases, leaving 3 bases of the junction unmatched. CDR3 size: 14 residues. CDR3 residues: CASSSGQGTDTQYF. The CDR3 nucleotides read TGCGCCAGCAGTTCCGGACAGGGGACAGATACGCAGTATTTT.

The rearrangement uses TRBV30 and TRBJ2-1; TRBD1 matches at 9 bases. CDR3 length: 11 amino acids. The germline CDR1 and CDR2 sequences are GTSNPN and SVGIG (reference sequence). J was trimmed by 15 bases and V by 3 bases; bases with no gene match: 6. CDR3 residues: CAWRRTGAPFF. In nucleotides, the CDR3 is TGTGCCTGGAGGCGGACAGGGGCCCCGTTCTTC.

V gene TRBV10-3 combines with J gene TRBJ1-3; tentative D call: TRBD1 (5 bases). CDR1 is ENHRY, CDR2 SYGVKD, per germline. Trimming took off 6 bases at V and 0 bases at J, with 15 bases between the two ends. The CDR3 is made up of 16 amino acids. CDR3 amino acids: CAIRGGTQSSGNTIYF. The CDR3 bases are TGTGCCATCAGGGGGGGAACGCAGAGCTCTGGAAACACCATATATTTT.

CDR3 residues: CASTLDGLNTEAFF. CDR3 DNA: TGTGCCAGCACACTAGATGGTTTGAACACTGAAGCTTTCTTT. The chain carries TRBV7-9 and TRBJ1-1; D is undetermined. Trimming stripped 7 bases from V and 0 bases from J, with 12 bases between. The CDR3 sequence is 14 residues long. Germline-derived CDR1 and CDR2 are SEHNR and FQNEAQ (reference sequence).

The CDR3 nucleotides read TGTGCCTGGAGTGAGCAGGGTAATGAGCAGTTCTTC. Protein product: CAWSEQGNEQFF. The chain employs TRBV30 and TRBJ2-1, with D possibly being TRBD1 (5 bases). Germline lookup yields CDR1 GTSNPN and CDR2 SVGIG (reference sequence). This CDR3 region has 12 residues. V was clipped by 1 base and J by 7 bases, with 8 bases between them. The full variable domain, with the rest looked up from reference TRBV30 and TRBJ2-1, is SQTIHQWPATLVQPVGSPLSLECTVEGTSNPNLYWYRQAAGRGLQLLFYSVGIGQISSEVPQNLSASRPQDRQFILSSKKLLLSDSGFYLCAWSEQGNEQFFGPGTRLTVL.

V usage is TRBV9 and J usage is TRBJ2-7, with 12 bases lining up with TRBD2. Germline loops: CDR1 SGDLS, CDR2 YYNGEE. This CDR3 spans 15 amino acids. With 4 bases clipped from V and 4 bases from J, the junction kept 6 bases outside the gene matches. This CDR3 is CASSPTSGSGYEQYF. The CDR3 DNA is TGTGCCAGCAGCCCGACTAGCGGGAGTGGGTACGAGCAGTACTTC. The full variable domain, rest sourced from reference TRBV9 and TRBJ2-7, is DSGVTQTPKHLITATGQRVTLRCSPRSGDLSVYWYQQSLDQGLQFLIQYYNGEERAKGNILERFSAQQFPDLHSELNLSSLELGDSALYFCASSPTSGSGYEQYFGPGTRLTVT.

This sequence joins TRBV7-8 and TRBJ2-7, with TRBD1 matching over 7 bases. The V segment lost 5 bases and the J segment 3 bases; nucleotides outside the gene matches: 10. CDR3 length: 15 amino acids. CDR1 is SGHVS and CDR2 is FQNEAQ in the germline V gene. For the CDR3, the DNA is TGTGCCAGCAGCAAAGAGACAGGGAACAACTACGAGCAGTACTTC. It encodes CASSKETGNNYEQYF.

J is TRBJ2-5 and V is TRBV18, with a weak D call TRBD1 (6 bases). This CDR3 region has 14 residues. From germline, CDR1 is KGHSH and CDR2 LQKENI. The germline V and J ends were trimmed by 3 bases and 4 bases, with 12 bases remaining between them. CDR3 coding DNA: TGTGCCAGCTCACCCCCGGACAGAAGAGAGACCCAGTACTTC. This sequence encodes CASSPPDRRETQYF.

The chain is built from TRBV10-3 and TRBJ2-3; 7 positions match TRBD2. CDR1 is ENHRY, CDR2 SYGVKD, per germline. V lost 4 bases, J lost 2 bases, and 12 bases stayed unmatched. This CDR3 is built from 17 residues. The CDR3 loop reads CAISGALEGGTTDTQYF. The CDR3 coding sequence is TGTGCCATCAGTGGTGCATTGGAGGGAGGGACCACAGATACGCAGTATTTT.

In DNA, the CDR3 is TGTGCCATCAGTGAATCTAGGCCGAGCTCTGGAAACACCATATATTTT. Its protein product is CAISESRPSSGNTIYF. V usage is TRBV10-3 and J usage is TRBJ1-3; D ambiguous. Germline CDR1 ENHRY, CDR2 SYGVKD. Trimming left V 3 bases short and J 0 bases short, with 12 bases between. The CDR3 totals 16 residues.

This rearrangement joins TRBV9 to TRBJ1-2; 10 bases are a match to TRBD1. The CDR3 sequence is 15 residues long. CDR1 is SGDLS and CDR2 is YYNGEE in the germline V gene. With 3 bases clipped from V and 0 bases from J, the junction kept 2 bases outside the gene matches. DNA of the CDR3: TGTGCCAGCAGCGCGGGGACAGGGGCTAACTATGGCTACACCTTC. This codes for CASSAGTGANYGYTF.

The J gene is TRBJ2-5, the V gene TRBV7-8; 11 nucleotides agree with TRBD2. The CDR3 is 17 amino acids. V was clipped by 1 base and J by 8 bases; unmatched bases: 12. The germline V gene encodes CDR1 SGHVS and CDR2 FQNEAQ. The CDR3 loop reads CASSLERGLAAAFTQYF. DNA of the CDR3: TGTGCCAGCAGCTTAGAAAGGGGACTAGCGGCTGCCTTCACCCAGTACTTC.

Remarks on this clone: At one of its ends the junction is not consistent with the germline gene, which may arise from a read error. The chain employs TRBV4-2 and TRBJ2-7; possible D gene TRBD2, 6 bases. The CDR3 loop spans 16 amino acids. CDR1 LGHNA and CDR2 YNFKEQ come from the germline V gene. The CDR3 loop reads CASSQEEGPRPYEQYF. The CDR3 DNA is TGTGCCAGCAGCCAAGAGGAGGGACCCCGCCCCTATGAGCAGTACTTC.

The CDR3 DNA follows: TGTGCCAGCAGTCTTGGACAGGGGGATGGCTACACCTTC. This gives the protein CASSLGQGDGYTF. The chain has TRBV6-5 and TRBJ1-2; 10 nucleotides agree with TRBD1. Germline CDR1 is MNHEY and CDR2 is SVGAGI. This CDR3 has 13 amino acids. Trimming cost V 5 bases and J 6 bases; bases outside gene matches: 3.

V and J are TRBV10-3 and TRBJ2-3, with TRBD1 matching 9 bases. After removal of 7 bases from V and 6 bases from J, the junction contained 5 bases not matched to a gene. The CDR3 length is 13 residues. Per the germline V gene, CDR1 is ENHRY and CDR2 is SYGVKD. This CDR3 is CAINTGTGDTQYF. The CDR3 DNA is TGTGCCATCAATACCGGGACAGGGGATACGCAGTATTTT.

The V gene is TRBV28, the J gene TRBJ1-4; D might be TRBD1 (5 bases). CDR1 MDHEN and CDR2 SYDVKM come from the germline V gene. V was shortened by 5 bases and J by 0 bases, with 13 bases between the two germline ends. CDR3 length equals 16 residues. The CDR3 region has the DNA TGTGCCAGCAGTGGCGGGGGAGCCTCAACTAATGAAAAACTGTTTTTT. It specifies CASSGGGASTNEKLFF.